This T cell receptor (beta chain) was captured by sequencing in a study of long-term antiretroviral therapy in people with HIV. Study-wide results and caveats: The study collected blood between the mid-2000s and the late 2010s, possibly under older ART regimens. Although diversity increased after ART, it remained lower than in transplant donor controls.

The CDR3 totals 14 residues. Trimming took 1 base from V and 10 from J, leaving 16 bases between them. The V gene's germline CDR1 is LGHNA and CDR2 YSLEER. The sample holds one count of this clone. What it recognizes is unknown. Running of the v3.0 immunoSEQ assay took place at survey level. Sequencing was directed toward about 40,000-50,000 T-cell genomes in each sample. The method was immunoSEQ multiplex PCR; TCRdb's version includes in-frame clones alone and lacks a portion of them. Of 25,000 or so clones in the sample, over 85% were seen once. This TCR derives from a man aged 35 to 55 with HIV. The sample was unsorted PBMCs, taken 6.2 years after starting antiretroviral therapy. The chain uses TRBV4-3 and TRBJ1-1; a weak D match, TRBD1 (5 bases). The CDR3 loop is CASSQGGSGRRAFF. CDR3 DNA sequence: TGCGCCAGCAGCCAAGGGGGTTCAGGGCGTAGAGCTTTCTTT.